This TCR gamma chain was sequenced in a study of Vδ1+ human thymocytes. Overall study findings and caveats: Highly polyclonal TRG and TRD repertoires with Gaussian CDR3 length distributions appeared in thymus. TRG sequences recurred across donors, whereas TRD sequences stayed essentially private. Thymic delta-chain repertoires held approximately 19% Vdelta2 sequences and few Vdelta3, despite high sort purity.

The template was reverse-transcribed extracted RNA. CDR3 amplicons came from multiplex PCR with pooled V-gene forward and constant-region reverse primers. TCRdb ran CATT on the multiplex PCR reads. Among 9,000 to 13,000 gamma-chain clones, approximately 40% were seen once, and the ten largest hold 1.5% to 2%. This clone showed up just a few times. Antigen specificity is unknown. Thymocytes were sorted as CD3+ TCRVdelta1+ TCRVdelta2- after alphabeta T cell depletion. The CDR3 contains 14 residues. Germline-derived CDR1 and CDR2 are GITISATS and ISYDGTV (reference sequence). The trim removed 0 bases at V and 8 bases at J, leaving 10 bases unmatched.

Source material: Vdelta1+ gamma-delta thymocytes from the thymus. As to subset: FACS-sorted CD3+ TCRalphabeta- TCRVdelta1+ TCRVdelta2- thymocytes. The chain couples TRGV9 to TRGJ1 or TRGJ2. The origin of this receptor is a boy younger than two who had congenital heart surgery. CDR3 protein: CALWEVHFKDKKLF. The CDR3 DNA follows: TGTGCCTTGTGGGAGGTGCATTTCAAGGATAAGAAACTCTTT.